These T cell receptor beta chains were read from a single sample in a study of spatial heterogeneity in lung cancer. Each CDR3 protein is one row after TCRdb ran MiXCR on the 5' RACE reads. Of about 45,000 distinct CDR3 sequences listed, about 6.5% are singletons. The material sequenced was PBMCs, taken at surgery. The receptors derive from a female donor with early-stage non-small cell lung cancer. CDR3s include the opening cysteine and the closing phenylalanine or tryptophan. A D gene is named only where the DNA matches it firmly. Clone size appears in some rows only: once, few, many, or a class for an expanded clone.

j_call	v_call	clone_size	d_call	cdr3_nt	cdr3_aa
TRBJ1-1	TRBV10-3	-	TRBD1	TGTGCCATCAGAGAAACAGGGGTGGGCACTGAAGCTTTCTTT	CAIRETGVGTEAFF
TRBJ2-4	TRBV20-1	few	-	TGCAGTGCTAGATCACAAGGCTCAAACATTCAGTACTTC	CSARSQGSNIQYF
TRBJ2-5	TRBV5-4	-	TRBD2	TGTGCCAGCAGCCCGGGGCGGGGGGAACAGACCCAGTACTTC	CASSPGRGEQTQYF
TRBJ1-2	TRBV12-3/TRBV12-4	many	TRBD1	TGTGCCAGCAGCCAAAGACAGGGGACGGATGGCTACACCTTC	CASSQRQGTDGYTF
TRBJ2-2	TRBV7-9	-	-	TGTGCCAGCAGCTTGGAGGGAATGGGTAACACCGGGGAGCTGTTTTTT	CASSLEGMGNTGELFF
TRBJ1-2	TRBV9	few	TRBD1	TGTGCCAGCAGCGCCTATGGCGGACAGGCTAACTATGGCTACACCTTC	CASSAYGGQANYGYTF
TRBJ1-1	TRBV6-6	many	TRBD1	TGTGCCAGCAGTTACCGGGACAGGGGCACTGAAGCTTTCTTT	CASSYRDRGTEAFF
TRBJ1-5	TRBV11-2	-	-	TGTGCCAGCAGCGTCGGGATTTTGGGGAATCAGCCCCAGCATTTT	CASSVGILGNQPQHF
TRBJ2-5	TRBV5-6	many	-	TGTGCCAGCAGACTTGGGGGTCCTCGAGCGCAAGAGACCCAGTACTTC	CASRLGGPRAQETQYF
TRBJ1-2	TRBV5-6	-	TRBD1	TGTGCCAGCAGCCCAGGGGGCGACTATGGCTACACCTTC	CASSPGGDYGYTF
TRBJ2-5	TRBV5-1	many	TRBD2	TGCGCCAGCAGCTCTATCGGGACTAGAGAAGAGACCCAGTACTTC	CASSSIGTREETQYF
TRBJ1-5	TRBV6-6	-	-	TGTGCCAGCAGTTACTCGATCTTCCAGCCCCAGCATTTT	CASSYSIFQPQHF
TRBJ2-5	TRBV24-1	medium-sized	TRBD2	TGTGCCTCCGGGACTAGCGGGGCAGAAGAGACCCAGTACTTC	CASGTSGAEETQYF
TRBJ1-5	TRBV28	-	-	TGTGCCAGCATCCCCGGGGGGCTAAAGAATCAGCCCCAGCATTTT	CASIPGGLKNQPQHF
TRBJ2-3	TRBV4-3	many	TRBD1	TGCGCCAGCTCACCGGGACAGGGAACAGATACGCAGTATTTT	CASSPGQGTDTQYF
TRBJ2-2	TRBV3-1	many	-	TGTGCCAGCAGCCAAGATTCCAGAAAAAGGGCCCCCGGGGAGCTGTTTTTT	CASSQDSRKRAPGELFF
TRBJ2-3	TRBV7-9	many	-	TGTGCCAGCAGCTTAGTTGCAGATACGCAGTATTTT	CASSLVADTQYF
TRBJ2-3	TRBV4-1	few	TRBD2	TGCGCCAGCAGCCCCGCGAGCGGGGGCACAGATACGCAGTATTTT	CASSPASGGTDTQYF
TRBJ1-6	TRBV27	few	-	TGTGCCAGCAGTTTATTTTCCGGGGGAAGGAGCTCCTATAATTCACCCCTCCACTTT	CASSLFSGGRSSYNSPLHF
TRBJ1-2	TRBV29-1	-	-	TGCAGCGTTGGGCGGCAGGACTTGGATGGCTACACCTTC	CSVGRQDLDGYTF
TRBJ2-6	TRBV24-1	-	-	TGTGCCACCAGTGATCCCGTGAGCTCTGGGGCCAACGTCCTGACTTTC	CATSDPVSSGANVLTF
TRBJ2-2	TRBV5-1	-	TRBD1	TGCGCCAGCGGGAGACAGGGACGTCGCACCGGGGAGCTGTTTTTT	CASGRQGRRTGELFF
TRBJ1-2	TRBV27	many	-	TGTGCCAGCAGCCTAAACGCCCGAACCCCCACCGGCTACACCTTC	CASSLNARTPTGYTF
TRBJ1-6	TRBV2	many	TRBD1	TGTGCCAGCAGTAAACAGGACTGGGACAGGGGATTCAATTCACCCCTCCACTTT	CASSKQDWDRGFNSPLHF
TRBJ1-1	TRBV12-3/TRBV12-4	many	-	TGTGCCAGCAGTTTGGTGGGGAACACTGAAGCTTTCTTT	CASSLVGNTEAFF
TRBJ2-3	TRBV11-2	many	-	TGTGCCAGCAGCTTAGGGGTGTTATCGAGTCCGCAGTATTTT	CASSLGVLSSPQYF
TRBJ2-3	TRBV5-1	many	-	TGCGCCAGCAGCCAAGAGGGGTCCCCGCAGTATTTT	CASSQEGSPQYF
TRBJ2-3	TRBV19	few	-	TGTGCCAGTAGTCTGCGGCGCACAGATACGCAGTATTTT	CASSLRRTDTQYF
TRBJ1-2	TRBV30	-	-	TGTGCCCGGAGTACCCATGGTAATGGCTACACCTTC	CARSTHGNGYTF
TRBJ2-2	TRBV10-3	many	TRBD2	TGTGCCATCAGTGTGCTAGCGGGGTTGACCGGGGAGCTGTTTTTT	CAISVLAGLTGELFF
TRBJ1-1	TRBV9	many	-	TGTGCCAGCACTTTCCACGACCTCCAGGGAGGCACTGAAGCTTTCTTT	CASTFHDLQGGTEAFF
TRBJ1-6	TRBV2	many	-	TGTGCCAGCAGTGCAAACGGGGTGGTGTCACCCCTCCACTTT	CASSANGVVSPLHF
TRBJ1-5	TRBV2	many	TRBD1	TGTGCCAGCAGGGGGACAGGCAATCAGCCCCAGCATTTT	CASRGTGNQPQHF
TRBJ2-4	TRBV7-2	many	-	TGTGCCAGCAGCTTATGGGGTGCCAAAAACATTCAGTACTTC	CASSLWGAKNIQYF
TRBJ1-6	TRBV20-1	-	TRBD1	TGCAGTGCTAGTGGCTCCGGACAGGCCTATAATTCACCCCTCCACTTT	CSASGSGQAYNSPLHF
TRBJ2-5	TRBV7-2	many	-	TGTGCCAGCAGCTTAGGAGGCGCTATAGAGACCCAGTACTTC	CASSLGGAIETQYF
TRBJ2-6	TRBV7-2	many	-	TGTGCCAGCACCCTCCGTCCACTAGACTCTGGGGCCAACGTCCTGACTTTC	CASTLRPLDSGANVLTF
TRBJ2-2	TRBV25-1	few	-	TGTGCCAGCAGTGAACAGGGCACCGGGGAGCTGTTTTTT	CASSEQGTGELFF
TRBJ2-3	TRBV27	many	TRBD1	TGTGCCAGCACCAACAGGGGAGGCACAGATACGCAGTATTTT	CASTNRGGTDTQYF
TRBJ1-5	TRBV28	many	TRBD1	TGTGCCAGCAGATTTCGACAGGGGTCCCGACTTGAGCCCCAGCATTTT	CASRFRQGSRLEPQHF
TRBJ1-4	TRBV7-9	few	-	TGTGCCAGCCATAAGGGCCCAACAAATGAAAAACTGTTTTTT	CASHKGPTNEKLFF
TRBJ1-5	TRBV24-1	many	-	TGTGCCACCAGTGGGGTCGGGAATCAGCCCCAGCATTTT	CATSGVGNQPQHF
TRBJ2-2	TRBV18	many	TRBD1	TGTGCCAGCTCACCGGTCGGACAGGGGGGCACCGGGGAGCTGTTTTTT	CASSPVGQGGTGELFF